The sequence of this TCR beta chain was determined in a study of preoperative IRX-2 immunotherapy in early breast cancer. The CDR3 runs 15 residues. The treatment denotes: preoperative locoregional IRX-2 cytokine immunotherapy. This phase Ib study tested locoregional IRX-2 cytokine immunotherapy given before surgery. The method was immunoSEQ multiplex PCR; TCRdb's version includes in-frame clones alone and lacks a portion of them. The sample records around 39,000 clones, less than 95% being singletons. The TCR was taken from a human donor with breast cancer. The source was tumor tissue, collected after IRX-2 immunotherapy. The rearrangement uses TRBV21-1 and TRBJ2-7; the D call in the table, TRBD1, was not verified against the DNA. TRBV21-1 is classified as a pseudogene. The CDR3 spells CASSNERTGLYEQYF. In nucleotides, the CDR3 is TGTGCCAGCAGCAATGAGCGGACAGGGTTGTACGAGCAGTACTTC.